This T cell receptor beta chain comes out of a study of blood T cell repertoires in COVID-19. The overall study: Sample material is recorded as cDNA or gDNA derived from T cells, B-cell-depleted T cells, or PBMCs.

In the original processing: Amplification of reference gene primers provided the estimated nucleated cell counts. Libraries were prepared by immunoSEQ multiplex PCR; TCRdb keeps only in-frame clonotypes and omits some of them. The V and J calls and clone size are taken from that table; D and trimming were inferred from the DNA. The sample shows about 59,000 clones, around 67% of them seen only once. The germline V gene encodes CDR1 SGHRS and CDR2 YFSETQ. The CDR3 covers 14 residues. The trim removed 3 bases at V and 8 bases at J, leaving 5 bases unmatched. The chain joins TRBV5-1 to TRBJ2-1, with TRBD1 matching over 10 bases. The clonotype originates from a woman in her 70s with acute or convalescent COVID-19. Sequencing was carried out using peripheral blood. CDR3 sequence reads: CASSWDRGSDEQFF. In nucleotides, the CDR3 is TGCGCCAGCAGCTGGGACAGGGGATCGGATGAGCAGTTCTTC.